The text below deals with one TCR beta chain. Its antigen is as yet unknown. This CDR3 region has 14 residues. CDR1 and CDR2 (germline): SGHTA, FQGNSA. Trimming cost V 5 bases and J 10 bases; bases outside gene matches: 13. This PCR relied on a set of 60 Vbeta primers and 13 Jbeta primers. Repertoires were generated with immunoSEQ multiplex PCR, while TCRdb's copy carries only in-frame clones and drops some. The top ten hold around 4.4% of the sample, which has about 140,000 clones, 80% seen once. The sample comes from a study of cytomegalovirus exposure and HLA in healthy donors. Whole-study context: About 80 million unique TCRs from HLA-typed donors were held in an early data release. Study-wide points: Altogether, more than 150 TCR beta chains were recorded as cytomegalovirus-associated. Confirmation in vitro established that three CMV-associated chains were specific for CMV antigens. Analyzed later, association rates of TCRs varied across HLA loci, with DRB1 most and HLA-C fewest.

The rearrangement uses TRBV7-2 and TRBJ1-1; 7 bases are a match to TRBD1. What was sequenced was PBMCs. This clonotype was sampled from a man in his forties in good health and CMV-seronegative. CDR3 sequence reads: CASSPPMRQGIAFF. CDR3 nucleotide sequence: TGTGCCAGCAGCCCACCGATGCGACAGGGTATAGCTTTCTTT.